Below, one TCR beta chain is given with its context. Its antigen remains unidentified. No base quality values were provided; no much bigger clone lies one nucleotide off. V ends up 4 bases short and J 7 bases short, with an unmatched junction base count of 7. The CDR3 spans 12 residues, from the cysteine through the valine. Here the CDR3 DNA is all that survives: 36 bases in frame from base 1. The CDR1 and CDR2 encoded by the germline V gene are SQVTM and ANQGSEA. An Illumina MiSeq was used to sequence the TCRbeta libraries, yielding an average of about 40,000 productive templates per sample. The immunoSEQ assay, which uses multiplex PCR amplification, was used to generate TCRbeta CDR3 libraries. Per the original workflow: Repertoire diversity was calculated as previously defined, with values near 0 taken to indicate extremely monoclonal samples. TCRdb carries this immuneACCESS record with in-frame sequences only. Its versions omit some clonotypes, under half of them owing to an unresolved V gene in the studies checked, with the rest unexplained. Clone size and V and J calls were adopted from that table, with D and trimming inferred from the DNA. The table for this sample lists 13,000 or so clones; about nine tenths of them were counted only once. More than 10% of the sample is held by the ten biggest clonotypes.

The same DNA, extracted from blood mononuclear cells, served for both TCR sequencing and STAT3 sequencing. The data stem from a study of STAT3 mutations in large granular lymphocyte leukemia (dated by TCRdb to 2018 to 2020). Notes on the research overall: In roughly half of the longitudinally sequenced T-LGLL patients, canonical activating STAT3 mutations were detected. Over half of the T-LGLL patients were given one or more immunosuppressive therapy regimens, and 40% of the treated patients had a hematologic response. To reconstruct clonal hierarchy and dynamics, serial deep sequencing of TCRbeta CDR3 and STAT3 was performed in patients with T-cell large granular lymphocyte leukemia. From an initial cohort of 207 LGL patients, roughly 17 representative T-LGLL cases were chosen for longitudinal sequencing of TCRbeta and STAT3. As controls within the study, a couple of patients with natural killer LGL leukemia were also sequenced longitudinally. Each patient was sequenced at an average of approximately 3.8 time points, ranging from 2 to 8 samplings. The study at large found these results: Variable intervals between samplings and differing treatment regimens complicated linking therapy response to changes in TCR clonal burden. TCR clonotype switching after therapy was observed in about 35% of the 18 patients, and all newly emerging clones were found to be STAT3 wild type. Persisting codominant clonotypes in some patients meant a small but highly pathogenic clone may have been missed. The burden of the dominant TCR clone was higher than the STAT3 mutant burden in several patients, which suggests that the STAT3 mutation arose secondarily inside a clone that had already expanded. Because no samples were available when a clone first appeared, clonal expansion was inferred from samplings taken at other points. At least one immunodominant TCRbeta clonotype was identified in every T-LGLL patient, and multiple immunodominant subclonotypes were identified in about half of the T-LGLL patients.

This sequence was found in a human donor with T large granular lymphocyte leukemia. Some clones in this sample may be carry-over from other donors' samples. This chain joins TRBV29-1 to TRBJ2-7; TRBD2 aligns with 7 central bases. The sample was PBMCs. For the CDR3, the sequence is CSVVGDYGEQYV. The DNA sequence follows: TGCAGCGTTGTAGGGGACTACGGGGAGCAGTACGTC.